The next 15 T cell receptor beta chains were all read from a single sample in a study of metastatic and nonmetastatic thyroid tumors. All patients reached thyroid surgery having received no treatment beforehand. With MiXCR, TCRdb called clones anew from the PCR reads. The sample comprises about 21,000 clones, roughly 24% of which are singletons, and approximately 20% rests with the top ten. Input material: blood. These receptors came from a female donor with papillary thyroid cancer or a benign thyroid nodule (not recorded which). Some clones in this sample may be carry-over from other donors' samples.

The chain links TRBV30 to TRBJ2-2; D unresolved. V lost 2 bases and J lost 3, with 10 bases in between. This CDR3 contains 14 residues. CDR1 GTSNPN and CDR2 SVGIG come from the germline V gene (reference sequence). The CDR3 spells CAWSRALDTGELFF. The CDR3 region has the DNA TGTGCCTGGAGTCGTGCACTCGACACCGGGGAGCTGTTTTTT.

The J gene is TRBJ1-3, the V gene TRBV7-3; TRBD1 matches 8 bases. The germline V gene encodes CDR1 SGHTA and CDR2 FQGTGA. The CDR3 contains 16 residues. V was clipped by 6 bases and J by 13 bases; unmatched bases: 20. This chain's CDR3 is CASRLTGQGSGNRIYF. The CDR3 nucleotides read TGTGCCAGCAGGCTAACCGGACAGGGCTCTGGAAACAGGATATATTTT.

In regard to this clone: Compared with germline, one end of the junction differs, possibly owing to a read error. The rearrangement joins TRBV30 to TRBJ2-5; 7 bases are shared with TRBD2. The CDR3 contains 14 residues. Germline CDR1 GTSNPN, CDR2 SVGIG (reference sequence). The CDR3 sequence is CASSGGSAWETQYF. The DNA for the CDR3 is TGTGCCTCGAGTGGCGGGAGCGCATGGGAGACCCAGTACTTC.

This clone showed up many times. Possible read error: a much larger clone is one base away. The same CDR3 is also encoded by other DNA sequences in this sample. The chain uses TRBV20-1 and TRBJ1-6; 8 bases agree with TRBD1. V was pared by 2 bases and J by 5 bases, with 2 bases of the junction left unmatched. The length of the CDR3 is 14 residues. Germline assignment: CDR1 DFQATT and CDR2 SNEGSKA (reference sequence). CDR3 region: CSARRQGNNSPLHF. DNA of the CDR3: TGCAGTGCTAGAAGACAGGGGAATAATTCACCCCTCCACTTT.

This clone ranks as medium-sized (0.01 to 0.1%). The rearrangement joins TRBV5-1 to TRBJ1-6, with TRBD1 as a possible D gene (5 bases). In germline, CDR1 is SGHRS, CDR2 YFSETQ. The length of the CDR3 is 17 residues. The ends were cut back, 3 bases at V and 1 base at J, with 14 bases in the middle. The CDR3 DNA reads TGCGCCAGCAGCTATGAGCAGGGTAGGTCCTATAATTCACCCCTCCACTTT. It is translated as CASSYEQGRSYNSPLHF. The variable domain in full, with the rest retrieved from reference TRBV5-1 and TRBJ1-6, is KAGVTQTPRYLIKTRGQQVTLSCSPISGHRSVSWYQQTPGQGLQFLFEYFSETQRNKGNFPGRFSGRQFSNSRSEMNVSTLELGDSALYLCASSYEQGRSYNSPLHFGNGTRLTVT.

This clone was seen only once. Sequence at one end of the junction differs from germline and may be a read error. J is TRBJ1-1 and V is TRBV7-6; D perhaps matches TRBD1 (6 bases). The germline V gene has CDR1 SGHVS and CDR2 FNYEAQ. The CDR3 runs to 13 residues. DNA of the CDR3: TGTGCCAGCAGTTTACAGGGTAACACTGAAGCTGTCTTT. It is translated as CASSLQGNTEAVF. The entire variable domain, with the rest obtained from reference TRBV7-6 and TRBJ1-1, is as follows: GAGVSQSPRYKVTKRGQDVALRCDPISGHVSLYWYRQALGQGPEFLTYFNYEAQQDKSGLPNDRFSAERPEGSISTLTIQRTEQRDSAMYRCASSLQGNTEAVFGQGTRLTVV.

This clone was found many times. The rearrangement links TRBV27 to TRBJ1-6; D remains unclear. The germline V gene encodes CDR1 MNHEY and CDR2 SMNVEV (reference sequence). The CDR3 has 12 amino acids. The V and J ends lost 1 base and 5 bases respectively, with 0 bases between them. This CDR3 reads CASSLYNSPLHF. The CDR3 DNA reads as TGTGCCAGCAGTTTATATAATTCACCCCTCCACTTT.

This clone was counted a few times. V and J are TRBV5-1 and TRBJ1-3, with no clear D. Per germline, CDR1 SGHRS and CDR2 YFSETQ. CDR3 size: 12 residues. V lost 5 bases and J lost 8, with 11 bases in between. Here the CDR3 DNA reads TGCGCCAGCAGAAGAGAGGAGGACACCATATATTTT. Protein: CASRREEDTIYF.

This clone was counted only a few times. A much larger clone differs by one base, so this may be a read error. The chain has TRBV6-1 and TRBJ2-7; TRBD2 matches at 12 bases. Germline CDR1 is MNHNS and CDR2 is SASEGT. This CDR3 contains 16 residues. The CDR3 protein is CASIEIGLAGFYEQYF. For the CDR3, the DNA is TGTGCCAGCATTGAAATCGGACTAGCGGGGTTCTACGAGCAGTACTTC.

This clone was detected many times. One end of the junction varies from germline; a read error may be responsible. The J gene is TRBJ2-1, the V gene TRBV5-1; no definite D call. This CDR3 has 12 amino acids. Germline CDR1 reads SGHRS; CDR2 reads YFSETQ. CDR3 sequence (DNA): TGCGCCAGCAGCTTACCCCGGTCGAGTTGGATCTTC. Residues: CASSLPRSSWIF. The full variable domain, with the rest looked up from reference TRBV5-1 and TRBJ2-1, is KAGVTQTPRYLIKTRGQQVTLSCSPISGHRSVSWYQQTPGQGLQFLFEYFSETQRNKGNFPGRFSGRQFSNSRSEMNVSTLELGDSALYLCASSLPRSSWIFGPGTRLTVL.

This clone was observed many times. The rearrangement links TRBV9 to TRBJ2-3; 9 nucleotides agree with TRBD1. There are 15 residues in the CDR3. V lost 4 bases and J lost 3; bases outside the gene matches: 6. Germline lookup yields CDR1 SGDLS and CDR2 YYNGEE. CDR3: CASSHRDRETDTQYF. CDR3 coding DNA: TGTGCCAGCAGCCACCGGGACAGGGAGACAGATACGCAGTATTTT.

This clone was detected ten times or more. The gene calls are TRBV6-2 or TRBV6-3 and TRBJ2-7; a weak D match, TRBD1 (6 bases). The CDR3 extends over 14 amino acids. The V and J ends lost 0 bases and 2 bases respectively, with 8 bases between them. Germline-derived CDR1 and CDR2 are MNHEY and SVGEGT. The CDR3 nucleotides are TGTGCCAGCAGTTACTCGTCAGGGGCCTACGAGCAGTACTTC. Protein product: CASSYSSGAYEQYF.

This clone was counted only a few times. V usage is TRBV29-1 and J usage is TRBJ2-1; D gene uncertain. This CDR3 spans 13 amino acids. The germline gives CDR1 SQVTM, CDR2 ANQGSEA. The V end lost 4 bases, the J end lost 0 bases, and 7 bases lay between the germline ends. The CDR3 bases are TGCAGCGTTGCCCCGTACTCCTACAATGAGCAGTTCTTC. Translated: CSVAPYSYNEQFF.

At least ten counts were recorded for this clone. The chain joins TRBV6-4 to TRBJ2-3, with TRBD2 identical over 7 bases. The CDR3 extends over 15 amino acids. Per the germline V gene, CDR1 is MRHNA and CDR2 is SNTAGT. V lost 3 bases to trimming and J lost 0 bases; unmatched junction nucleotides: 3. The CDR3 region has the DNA TGTGCCAGCAGTGAACGCGGGGGAAGCACAGATACGCAGTATTTT. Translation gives CASSERGGSTDTQYF.

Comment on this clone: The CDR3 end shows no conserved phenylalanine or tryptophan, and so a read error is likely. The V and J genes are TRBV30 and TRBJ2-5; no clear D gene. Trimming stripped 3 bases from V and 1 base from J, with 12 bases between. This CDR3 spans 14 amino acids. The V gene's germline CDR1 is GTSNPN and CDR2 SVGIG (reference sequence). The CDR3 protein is CAWSGSVGQETQYY. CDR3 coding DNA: TGTGCCTGGAGCGGCTCAGTGGGCCAAGAGACCCAGTACTAC.